The sequence of this TCR beta chain was determined in a study of T cell repertoires in cytomegalovirus infection. Study at large: CMV epitopes in the study were HLA-C-restricted (recently identified) and HLA-B-restricted (well studied). Through public TCR beta signatures, both CMV infection and matching HLA type were indicated.

TCRdb reprocessed the reads via MiXCR and lists one record per CDR3 protein. The sample lists a few hundred thousand distinct CDR3 sequences; around two fifths were seen once. Notes on the study in general: The ex vivo response was dominated by HLA-C-restricted CMV-specific TCR beta clonotypes.

There are a few counts of this clonotype. The antigen is not known. This specimen consisted of cultured PBMCs, obtained from culture after CMV antigen stimulation. The sequence derives from a human donor in good health (CMV status not recorded). Some clones in this sample may be carry-over from other donors' samples.

DNA of the CDR3: TGCAGCGTTGGGAGGGAGACCCAGTACTTC. Translated, it gives CSVGRETQYF. The chain has TRBV29-1 and TRBJ2-5, with D tentatively TRBD2 (5 bases). Trimming pared 4 bases from V and 5 bases from J, leaving 5 bases between. CDR1 and CDR2 (germline): SQVTM, ANQGSEA. CDR3 length: 10 residues.